The present TCR beta chain was sequenced within a study of T cells in Graves' hyperthyroidism and ophthalmopathy. General study points: Most expanded thyroid clonotypes above 0.001 recurred in blood.

Amplified TCR beta CDR3 regions derived from RNA transcripts. When the TCR CDR3 underwent first-round RT-PCR, the HTBI primer set was used. TCRdb called the multiplex PCR reads again in MiXCR, with one record for every CDR3 protein. The sample yields about 520,000 distinct CDR3 sequences, approximately 25% seen once. From germline, CDR1 is MNHEY and CDR2 SVGEGT. This CDR3 contains 13 residues. This clonotype showed up just a few times. What it binds is not known. This receptor was identified in a woman in her thirties with Graves' ophthalmopathy. The chain has TRBV6-2 or TRBV6-3 and TRBJ2-2; TRBD2 is a possible D gene (5 bases). The sequenced sample was blood. The CDR3 sequence is CAAIAWNTGELFF. The CDR3 region has the DNA TGTGCAGCGATAGCGTGGAACACCGGGGAGCTGTTTTTT.